This TCR beta chain was retrieved from a study of regulatory T cells in long-lasting Graves disease. According to the study, TCR beta libraries were built with iRepertoire HTBI primers and CDR3-region Arm-PCR. TCRdb reanalysed the multiplex PCR reads using MiXCR and keeps one entry per CDR3 protein. The sample lists about 540,000 distinct CDR3 sequences, roughly 14% occurring once. Time point: newly diagnosed GD, antithyroid drugs for less than 3 months. RNA from PBMCs was the source of the TCR library. This clonotype has ten or more counts. V dropped 3 bases and J dropped 7; count of bases not matched to a gene: 5. The germline V gene has CDR1 MNHEY and CDR2 SMNVEV (reference sequence). The CDR3 runs to 14 residues. This sample was shared with a second study, whose subject was T cells in Graves' hyperthyroidism and ophthalmopathy. From that study: Diagnosis of hyperthyroidism was new in patients aged 18 to 65, and its duration was under 2 months. Researchers barred patients who had uncontrolled infection, other autoimmune disease, pregnancy or lactation. A 13 V-J signature model discriminated ophthalmopathy versus stable hyperthyroidism.

The chain combines TRBV27 with TRBJ2-1; TRBD2 matches at 8 bases. The sequenced sample was peripheral blood mononuclear cells (PBMCs), obtained at new diagnosis, from a patient treated with antithyroid drugs. This TCR was recovered from a man aged 30 to 39 with Graves disease. The CDR3 loop reads CASSLERERNEQFF. The CDR3 nucleotides read TGTGCCAGCAGTTTGGAGCGGGAGAGGAATGAGCAGTTCTTC.